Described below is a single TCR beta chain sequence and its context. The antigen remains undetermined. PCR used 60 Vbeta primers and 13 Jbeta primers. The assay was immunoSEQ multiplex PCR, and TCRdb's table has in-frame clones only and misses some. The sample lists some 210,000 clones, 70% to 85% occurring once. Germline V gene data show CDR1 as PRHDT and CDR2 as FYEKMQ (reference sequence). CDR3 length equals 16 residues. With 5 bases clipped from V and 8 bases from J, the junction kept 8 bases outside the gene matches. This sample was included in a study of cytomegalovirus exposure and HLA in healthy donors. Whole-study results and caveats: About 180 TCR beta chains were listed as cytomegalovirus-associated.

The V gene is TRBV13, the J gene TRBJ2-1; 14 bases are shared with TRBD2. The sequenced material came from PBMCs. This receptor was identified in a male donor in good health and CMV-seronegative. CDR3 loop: CASSPGTSGSIHEQFF. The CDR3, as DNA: TGTGCCAGCAGCCCAGGGACTAGCGGGAGCATCCATGAGCAGTTCTTC.